This T cell receptor beta chain is drawn from a study of Ad26.COV2.S vaccination and SARS-CoV-2 variants. Background on the study: Doses of Ad26.COV2.S were injected into muscle once or twice, 56 days apart.

V lost 5 bases to trimming and J lost 7 bases; unmatched junction nucleotides: 3. Germline lookup yields CDR1 MNHNY and CDR2 SVGAGI (reference sequence). This CDR3 comprises 13 residues. The table came from immunoSEQ multiplex PCR; TCRdb's copy has only in-frame clones and leaves some out. The sample includes some 390,000 clones, roughly nine tenths of them seen just once. Treatment: about 20 received Ad26.COV2.S at low or high dose, single or two shots; several received placebo; per-sample allocation not given. Following the first vaccine or placebo injection, samples were taken on day 63. The sample in question was peripheral blood, obtained in a trial of Ad26.COV2.S vaccine versus placebo. The V and J genes are TRBV6-6 and TRBJ2-1; 9 bases map to TRBD1. The source is a person aged 18-60 years who received the Ad26.COV2.S COVID-19 vaccine or a placebo. CDR3 amino acids: CASSPGQGNEQFF. The CDR3, as DNA: TGTGCCAGCAGTCCCGGACAGGGGAATGAGCAGTTCTTC.